Following are 30 T cell receptor beta chains from one sample sequenced in a study of PD-1 blockade in classical Hodgkin lymphoma. TCRdb keeps only in-frame clones here, not all; method: immunoSEQ multiplex PCR. This sample yields roughly 23,000 clones, of which nearly 90% are seen a single time; more than 0.2% belongs to the top ten. Indicated time point: newly diagnosed, previously untreated cHL patient sample. Using magnetic negative selection, the CD4+ T cells were separated out of thawed PBMCs. Sequences were obtained from CD4+ T cells from blood. These receptors all stem from a human donor with classical Hodgkin lymphoma.

The V call is TRBV19, the J call TRBJ2-6, with TRBD2 matching over 7 bases. The CDR3 length is 16 residues. Trimming at V came to 4 bases and at J to 2 bases, leaving 5 bases not matched to a gene. Germline-derived CDR1 and CDR2 are LNHDA and SQIVND (reference sequence). The CDR3 spells CASSSPAGAGANVLTF. Written as DNA, the CDR3 is TGTGCCAGTAGTAGCCCCGCGGGGGCTGGGGCCAACGTCCTGACTTTC.

The V call is TRBV19, the J call TRBJ1-3, with D tentatively TRBD1 (5 bases). This CDR3 is built from 14 residues. Germline loops: CDR1 LNHDA, CDR2 SQIVND (reference sequence). V was trimmed by 3 bases and J by 4 bases, leaving 10 bases between them. CDR3 sequence: CASSIWGFGNTIYF. DNA for the CDR3: TGTGCCAGTAGTATTTGGGGGTTCGGAAACACCATATATTTT.

This clone was seen only once. This rearrangement joins TRBV2 to TRBJ1-1, with 10 bases identical to TRBD1. J lost 3 bases, V lost 2 bases, and 3 bases had no gene match. This CDR3 contains 15 residues. Germline CDR1 SNHLY, CDR2 FYNNEI. Here the CDR3 DNA reads TGTGCCAGCAGTGAATTGGGGACAGGGGACACTGAAGCTTTCTTT. It translates to CASSELGTGDTEAFF.

The rearrangement uses TRBV5-4 and TRBJ2-3; 9 nucleotides align to TRBD1. This CDR3 region has 15 residues. J lost 3 bases, V lost 0 bases, and 2 bases had no gene match. The germline V gene has CDR1 SGHNT and CDR2 YYREEE (reference sequence). CDR3 nucleotides: TGTGCCAGCAGCTTGGGAGACAGGGGGACAGATACGCAGTATTTT. It codes for CASSLGDRGTDTQYF. Looking up the rest from reference TRBV5-4 and TRBJ2-3 gives the full variable domain: ETGVTQSPTHLIKTRGQQVTLRCSSQSGHNTVSWYQQALGQGPQFIFQYYREEENGRGNFPPRFSGLQFPNYSSELNVNALELDDSALYLCASSLGDRGTDTQYFGPGTRLTVL.

V and J are TRBV30 and TRBJ1-5; 7 bases fit TRBD1. Germline assignment: CDR1 GTSNPN and CDR2 SVGIG (reference sequence). CDR3 length equals 12 residues. V shed 3 bases and J 6 bases; nucleotides not matched to a gene: 2. Written as DNA, the CDR3 is TGTGCCTGGAGCGACAGGGCTCAGCCCCAGCATTTT. Residues: CAWSDRAQPQHF.

The chain recombines TRBV27 with TRBJ2-2, with D perhaps given as TRBD1 or TRBD2 (7 bases each). The V end was cut by 0 bases, the J end by 4 bases, with 12 bases between. Per the germline V gene, CDR1 is MNHEY and CDR2 is SMNVEV (reference sequence). This CDR3 is 16 amino acids long. The CDR3 bases are TGTGCCAGCAGTTTATCGGGGAGGGGGCTCACCGGGGAGCTGTTTTTT. It is translated as CASSLSGRGLTGELFF.

The chain joins TRBV28 to TRBJ1-1; D remains ambiguous. Germline V gene data show CDR1 as MDHEN and CDR2 as SYDVKM. The CDR3 loop spans 13 amino acids. The V end lost 8 bases, the J end lost 4 bases, and 14 bases lay between the germline ends. CDR3 DNA sequence: TGTGCCAGCGGTGTAGGCCGAGTCACTGAAGCTTTCTTT. Translation: CASGVGRVTEAFF.

The chain is built from TRBV30 and TRBJ1-3; no firm D call. Trimming removed 1 base from V and 4 bases from J, with 5 bases in between. This CDR3 region has 12 residues. Per the germline V gene, CDR1 is GTSNPN and CDR2 is SVGIG (reference sequence). In DNA form, the CDR3 reads TGTGCCTGGAGTGAAAGGGGAAACACCATATATTTT. The encoded protein is CAWSERGNTIYF.

This clone was recorded only once. The V and J genes are TRBV9 and TRBJ2-2; TRBD1 is a possible D gene (11 bases). CDR1 SGDLS and CDR2 YYNGEE come from the germline V gene. This CDR3 contains 20 residues. V dropped 4 bases and J dropped 2 bases, with 27 bases sitting between them. The CDR3 DNA reads TGTGCCAGCAGCTCCTTCGGGACAGGGGGACTAGCGAGCAACACCGGGGAGCTGTTTTTT. Translated, it gives CASSSFGTGGLASNTGELFF.

The J gene is TRBJ2-5, the V gene TRBV7-9; 8 bases map to TRBD1. With 4 bases clipped from V and 3 bases from J, the junction kept 4 bases outside the gene matches. In germline, CDR1 is SEHNR, CDR2 FQNEAQ (reference sequence). CDR3 length: 14 amino acids. In DNA, the CDR3 is TGTGCCAGCAGCTCCCGGACAGGGAAAGAGACCCAGTACTTC. It yields the protein CASSSRTGKETQYF.

This chain links TRBV7-2 with TRBJ2-7, with a tentative D call TRBD1 (6 bases). The V gene lost 3 bases and the J gene lost 4 bases, with 10 bases spanning the gap. The CDR3 is 13 residues long. Germline V CDR1 and CDR2: SGHTA, FQGNSA. The CDR3 reads CASSFLQGYEQYF. As DNA, the CDR3 is TGTGCCAGCAGCTTCTTACAGGGATACGAGCAGTACTTC.

The chain is built from TRBV6-5 and TRBJ2-2, with D possibly TRBD2 on 6 matching bases. CDR1 and CDR2 from the germline V gene are MNHEY and SVGAGI. With 7 bases removed from V and 7 bases from J, the gap between germline ends came to 10 bases. The length of the CDR3 is 12 residues. CDR3 sequence (DNA): TGTGCCAGCACCCCCGGGGGCGGGGAGCTGTTTTTT. This sequence encodes CASTPGGGELFF.

This chain connects TRBV7-2 to TRBJ1-2; 7 bases are shared with TRBD1. The germline V gene has CDR1 SGHTA and CDR2 FQGNSA. This CDR3 spans 16 amino acids. V gave up 1 base and J gave up 0 bases; unmatched junction bases: 5. The CDR3 sequence: CASSLVGTDPNYGYTF. The CDR3 region has the DNA TGTGCCAGCAGCTTAGTAGGGACAGATCCTAACTATGGCTACACCTTC.

This clone was observed a handful of times. J is TRBJ1-1 and V is TRBV15; D remains ambiguous. V shed 0 bases and J shed 6 bases, with 11 bases lying between them. CDR1 and CDR2 (germline): LNHNV, YYDKDF (reference sequence). This CDR3 is built from 14 residues. The DNA of the CDR3 is TGTGCCACCAGCAGAGATGTCAGGATCCCTGAAGCTTTCTTT. It specifies CATSRDVRIPEAFF.

The chain joins TRBV13 to TRBJ2-1; TRBD2 agrees at 12 bases. The junction had 6 bases not matched to a gene; V was cut back by 5 bases and J by 7 bases. Germline CDR1 PRHDT, CDR2 FYEKMQ (reference sequence). The length of the CDR3 is 15 residues. In nucleotides, the CDR3 is TGTGCCAGCAGCGACTGGACTAGCGGGACAAATGAGCAGTTCTTC. The encoded protein is CASSDWTSGTNEQFF. The whole variable domain, filled in from reference TRBV13 and TRBJ2-1, reads AAGVIQSPRHLIKEKRETATLKCYPIPRHDTVYWYQQGPGQDPQFLISFYEKMQSDKGSIPDRFSAQQFSDYHSELNMSSLELGDSALYFCASSDWTSGTNEQFFGPGTRLTVL.

In this sample, this clone turned up a few times. CDR3 amino acids: CASSMQGNIQYF. CDR3 coding DNA: TGTGCCAGTAGTATGCAGGGGAACATTCAGTACTTC. The chain employs TRBV19 and TRBJ2-4, with TRBD1 as a possible D gene (6 bases). Germline loops: CDR1 LNHDA, CDR2 SQIVND (reference sequence). With 3 bases removed from V and 7 bases from J, the gap between germline ends came to 7 bases. The CDR3 spans 12 residues.

The chain is built from TRBV19 and TRBJ1-5, with unresolved D. With 6 bases removed from V and 7 bases from J, the gap between germline ends came to 22 bases. The CDR3 is 16 residues long. In germline, CDR1 is LNHDA, CDR2 SQIVND (reference sequence). For the CDR3, the DNA is TGTGCCAGTAGCCCTGTTCGAACTTTAACGGGGCAGCCCCAGCATTTT. Translating it yields CASSPVRTLTGQPQHF.

V gene TRBV28 combines with J gene TRBJ2-1, with D perhaps TRBD1 (6 bases). V was cut by 5 bases and J by 6 bases, with 11 bases left in between. This CDR3 has 13 amino acids. CDR1 and CDR2 from the germline V gene are MDHEN and SYDVKM. CDR3 DNA sequence: TGTGCCAGCAGTCTAAAGACAGGCAATGAGCAGTTCTTC. The encoded protein is CASSLKTGNEQFF.

The chain employs TRBV28 and TRBJ1-2; perhaps TRBD1 as D (6 bases). From germline, CDR1 is MDHEN and CDR2 SYDVKM. This CDR3 spans 18 amino acids. With 6 bases removed from V and 8 bases from J, the gap between germline ends came to 31 bases. Here the CDR3 reads CASRSLPGGLGTRRGYTF. DNA for the CDR3: TGTGCCAGCAGGAGTCTGCCGGGGGGGCTGGGGACAAGGAGAGGCTACACCTTC.

This clone was detected once. The rearrangement uses TRBV29-1 and TRBJ1-2; D is unresolved. Germline V gene sequence: CDR1 SQVTM, CDR2 ANQGSEA. The V and J ends lost 4 bases and 5 bases respectively, with 26 bases between them. CDR3 length: 17 residues. CDR3 loop: CSVVPPKGFSTNYGYTF. CDR3 bases: TGCAGCGTTGTTCCCCCAAAGGGTTTTTCCACCAATTATGGCTACACCTTC.

The gene calls are TRBV10-3 and TRBJ1-2; D possibly corresponds to TRBD1 (5 bases). Trimming stripped 5 bases from V and 6 bases from J, with 16 bases between. The CDR3 extends over 14 amino acids. Germline CDR1 and CDR2: ENHRY and SYGVKD. Here the CDR3 reads CAISFTQGEHGYTF. CDR3 bases: TGTGCCATCAGTTTTACGCAGGGAGAGCATGGCTACACCTTC.

This clone was seen a single time. The chain has TRBV7-2 and TRBJ1-1; possibly TRBD1 for D (6 bases). The V gene lost 5 bases and the J gene lost 8 bases, with 12 bases spanning the gap. This CDR3 is 12 amino acids long. Germline CDR1 reads SGHTA; CDR2 reads FQGNSA. CDR3 amino acids: CASSHNRVEAFF. The CDR3 DNA reads as TGTGCCAGCAGCCATAACAGGGTAGAAGCTTTCTTT.

The chain couples TRBV15 to TRBJ2-2; the D gene is possibly TRBD1 (6 bases). V lost 7 bases and J lost 5, with 17 bases in between. The CDR3 consists of 15 residues. CDR1 and CDR2 from the germline V gene are LNHNV and YYDKDF (reference sequence). CDR3 coding DNA: TGTGCCACCACAGGGGTCCCGAAGGCGACCGGGGAGCTGTTTTTT. It is translated as CATTGVPKATGELFF.

This chain joins TRBV10-1 and TRBJ2-3, with 8 positions matching TRBD1. Looked up from germline, CDR1 is WNHNN and CDR2 is SYGVQD (reference sequence). V gave up 0 bases and J gave up 4 bases; unmatched junction bases: 9. The CDR3 has 17 residues. The CDR3 region is CASSESIRDRSADTQYF. In nucleotides, the CDR3 is TGCGCCAGCAGTGAGTCCATTCGGGACAGGTCCGCAGATACGCAGTATTTT.

The V gene is TRBV6-5, the J gene TRBJ2-7, with a weak D call TRBD1 (5 bases). The CDR3 has 16 residues. Between the trimmed V and J ends, which lost 2 bases and 0 bases, there was a span of 14 bases. Germline CDR1 reads MNHEY; CDR2 reads SVGAGI. The CDR3, as DNA: TGTGCCAGCAGTTACCGCTGGACATTTAGCTCCTACGAGCAGTACTTC. Its translation: CASSYRWTFSSYEQYF.

This chain uses TRBV14 with TRBJ2-1; the match to TRBD2 covers 9 bases. J gave up 7 bases and V 5 bases, and 6 bases lay outside the gene matches. There are 14 residues in the CDR3. Germline V lookup: CDR1 SGHDN, CDR2 FVKESK. DNA for the CDR3: TGTGCCAGCAGCGCGCGACTAGCGGTAAATGAGCAGTTCTTC. It translates to CASSARLAVNEQFF.

Remarks on this clone: The junction differs from germline at one of its ends, possibly a read error. This chain uses TRBV19 with TRBJ1-5, with TRBD1 matching over 9 bases. CDR3 length equals 16 residues. The germline CDR1 and CDR2 sequences are LNHDA and SQIVND (reference sequence). The DNA of the CDR3 is TGTGCCAATAGTATCCCGGGACAGGGAGTGTATCAGCCCCAGCATTTT. It specifies CANSIPGQGVYQPQHF.

J is TRBJ1-4 and V is TRBV15, with no clear D. The V and J ends lost 1 base and 7 bases respectively, with 7 bases between them. Germline CDR1 and CDR2: LNHNV and YYDKDF (reference sequence). The CDR3 is made up of 13 amino acids. CDR3 coding DNA: TGTGCCACCAGCAGAGGATCGAGTGAAAAACTGTTTTTT. This translates into CATSRGSSEKLFF.

The chain uses TRBV18 and TRBJ1-3, with TRBD1 identical over 8 bases. CDR1 is KGHSH and CDR2 is LQKENI in the germline V gene. The CDR3 extends over 16 amino acids. The V segment lost 1 base and the J segment 2 bases; nucleotides outside the gene matches: 4. The CDR3 DNA reads TGTGCCAGCTCACCACTCCCGACAGGGGCTGGAAACACCATATATTTT. It specifies CASSPLPTGAGNTIYF.

The rearrangement uses TRBV7-2 and TRBJ2-6; D call uncertain. The CDR3 sequence is 15 residues long. Trimming cost V 1 base and J 0 bases, with 4 bases left between them. The germline V gene encodes CDR1 SGHTA and CDR2 FQGNSA. Here the CDR3 reads CASSLGGSGANVLTF. The CDR3 DNA reads TGTGCCAGCAGCTTAGGGGGCTCTGGGGCCAACGTCCTGACTTTC.